These 17 T cell receptor beta chains were sequenced from one sample in a study of blood T cell repertoires in COVID-19. Profiled with immunoSEQ multiplex PCR; TCRdb holds only in-frame clones, not every one. The sample consists of approximately 330,000 clones, about 90% of them appearing once. The sample consisted of PBMCs or T cells enriched from blood (not recorded which). The source is a woman aged 30 to 39 who had recovered from COVID-19.

V usage is TRBV18 and J usage is TRBJ1-3; a weak D match, TRBD1 (6 bases). This CDR3 is 15 amino acids long. Germline CDR1 is KGHSH and CDR2 is LQKENI. V dropped 3 bases and J dropped 4 bases, with 13 bases sitting between them. The chain's CDR3 is CASSPVAGQGNTIYF. In DNA form, the CDR3 reads TGTGCCAGCTCACCTGTGGCAGGACAGGGAAACACCATATATTTT.

This clone showed up just a few times. The chain couples TRBV7-9 to TRBJ2-7; no firm D call. The CDR3 runs to 16 residues. Deletions cut 5 bases from V and 0 bases from J, with 17 bases between. Germline V gene sequence: CDR1 SEHNR, CDR2 FQNEAQ (reference sequence). The CDR3 coding sequence is TGTGCCAGCAGCCCTCCGTATCGATCGAGCTCCTACGAGCAGTACTTC. Encoded protein: CASSPPYRSSSYEQYF.

The sample holds a few counts of this clone. V and J are TRBV16 and TRBJ1-2; D is possibly TRBD1 (6 bases). This CDR3 has 15 amino acids. Trimming shortened V by 3 bases and J by 5 bases, and 16 bases separated the two germline ends. The germline V gene encodes CDR1 KGHSY and CDR2 FQNENV. The CDR3 nucleotides are TGTGCCAGCAGCCATTACCGGGACACCCATTATGGCTACACCTTC. Its translation: CASSHYRDTHYGYTF.

The CDR3 loop is CASSFGQGWYEQYF. In nucleotides, the CDR3 is TGCGCCAGCAGCTTCGGACAGGGGTGGTACGAGCAGTACTTC. V usage is TRBV5-1 and J usage is TRBJ2-7; TRBD1 agrees at 9 bases. The trim removed 2 bases at V and 4 bases at J, leaving 4 bases unmatched. The germline gives CDR1 SGHRS, CDR2 YFSETQ. This CDR3 has 14 amino acids.

CDR3 bases: TGTGCCAGCAGTTTATTGGCGGGGTTTCCCGGGGAGCTGTTTTTT. Translation: CASSLLAGFPGELFF. The chain carries TRBV27 and TRBJ2-2; perhaps TRBD2 as D (6 bases). Germline CDR1 is MNHEY and CDR2 is SMNVEV (reference sequence). V lost 1 base and J lost 6, with 12 bases in between. This CDR3 has 15 residues.

The chain carries TRBV5-4 and TRBJ2-2; tentative D call: TRBD1 (5 bases). Germline CDR1 SGHNT, CDR2 YYREEE (reference sequence). The CDR3 is made up of 16 amino acids. Between the trimmed V and J ends, which lost 5 bases and 6 bases, there was a span of 20 bases. The CDR3 DNA reads TGTGCCAGCAGTTTGCGGACCTTAGGGGTGTCCGGGGAGCTGTTTTTT. It codes for CASSLRTLGVSGELFF.

V is TRBV4-1 and J is TRBJ1-2, with D unclear. Germline CDR1 MGHRA, CDR2 YSYEKL. V dropped 2 bases and J dropped 4 bases, with 17 bases sitting between them. The CDR3 length is 16 residues. The CDR3 coding sequence is TGCGCCAGCAGCCAACTTCCCGACGGGTCCCTCTATGGCTACACCTTC. It encodes CASSQLPDGSLYGYTF.

V gene TRBV9 combines with J gene TRBJ1-3; 8 bases are shared with TRBD1. This CDR3 contains 13 residues. Trimming took 4 bases from V and 8 from J; bases not matched to a gene: 5. CDR1 and CDR2 from the germline V gene are SGDLS and YYNGEE. Here the CDR3 DNA reads TGTGCCAGCAGCCCAGGACAGGGTGACACCATATATTTT. Translation gives CASSPGQGDTIYF.

This clone was seen a single time. V and J are TRBV7-2 and TRBJ2-1, with TRBD2 matching 8 bases. CDR1 is SGHTA, CDR2 FQGNSA, per germline. This CDR3 contains 16 residues. With V trimmed by 4 bases and J by 4 bases, 9 bases remained unmatched. CDR3 sequence (DNA): TGTGCCAGCAGCTACGCTGGACTAGCTTCTTACAATGAGCAGTTCTTC. Translating gives CASSYAGLASYNEQFF.

The gene calls are TRBV28 and TRBJ2-7; D is possibly TRBD2 (5 bases). The CDR3 contains 14 residues. V gave up 3 bases and J gave up 1 base, with 10 bases separating them. The germline V gene encodes CDR1 MDHEN and CDR2 SYDVKM. In DNA, the CDR3 is TGTGCCAGCAGTTTGTCGACGGGATCCTACGAGCAGTACTTC. The encoded protein is CASSLSTGSYEQYF.

V is TRBV25-1 and J is TRBJ2-3; 15 nucleotides line up with TRBD2. V lost 3 bases, J lost 5 bases, and 3 bases stayed unmatched. The CDR3 covers 16 residues. Germline assignment: CDR1 MGHDK and CDR2 SYGVNS. CDR3 residues: CASSEGLAGGGDTQYF. CDR3 DNA sequence: TGTGCCAGCAGTGAGGGACTAGCGGGAGGTGGAGATACGCAGTATTTT.

The chain carries TRBV4-2 and TRBJ1-3, with a possible D match to TRBD1 (6 bases). Trimming left V 8 bases short and J 4 bases short, with 18 bases between. The CDR3 spans 15 residues. Germline V gene lookup returns CDR1 LGHNA and CDR2 YNFKEQ. The CDR3 spells CASSRQQGEGNTIYF. In nucleotides, the CDR3 is TGTGCCAGCTCCCGCCAACAGGGAGAGGGAAACACCATATATTTT.

About this clone: Other DNA variants within this sample encode the same CDR3. The chain carries TRBV28 and TRBJ2-1; TRBD2 matches 7 bases. Germline CDR1 is MDHEN and CDR2 is SYDVKM. Trimming removed 5 bases from V and 7 bases from J; junction bases left unmatched: 5. This CDR3 contains 13 residues. DNA of the CDR3: TGTGCCAGCAGTCCGGGAGGCGTAAATGAGCAGTTCTTC. This codes for CASSPGGVNEQFF.

Remarks on this clone: One end of the junction varies from germline; a read error may be responsible. The rearrangement uses TRBV3-1 (or the pseudogene TRBV3-2) and TRBJ1-4; TRBD1 is a possible D gene (5 bases). CDR3 length equals 12 residues. Germline loops: CDR1 LGHDT, CDR2 YNNKEL (reference sequence). CDR3 sequence: CASSRLGGYWVF. The CDR3 nucleotides are TGTGCCAGCAGCCGCTTGGGGGGTTATTGGGTTTTT.

The J gene is TRBJ2-1, the V gene TRBV4-3; TRBD2 matches at 9 bases. V lost 4 bases and J lost 5; bases outside the gene matches: 12. CDR1 is LGHNA and CDR2 is YSLEER in the germline V gene. The CDR3 is 17 amino acids. The CDR3 coding sequence is TGCGCCAGCAGCCTTAGCGGGAGCTATGGGGACGACAATGAGCAGTTCTTC. Its translation: CASSLSGSYGDDNEQFF.

This chain connects TRBV11-1 to TRBJ1-3; D might be TRBD1 (5 bases). This CDR3 contains 15 residues. Germline values: CDR1 SGHAT, CDR2 FQDESV (reference sequence). V was shortened by 3 bases and J by 2 bases, with 11 bases between the two germline ends. The CDR3 is CASSLEGRTGNTIYF. For the CDR3, the DNA is TGTGCCAGCAGCTTGGAGGGGCGGACTGGAAACACCATATATTTT. The whole variable domain, filled in from reference TRBV11-1 and TRBJ1-3, reads EAEVAQSPRYKITEKSQAVAFWCDPISGHATLYWYRQILGQGPELLVQFQDESVVDDSQLPKDRFSAERLKGVDSTLKIQPAELGDSAMYLCASSLEGRTGNTIYFGEGSWLTVV.

The chain combines TRBV5-1 with TRBJ2-2; the D gene is possibly TRBD1 (7 bases). Germline V gives CDR1 SGHRS, CDR2 YFSETQ. With 2 bases removed from V and 6 bases from J, the gap between germline ends came to 17 bases. This CDR3 comprises 16 residues. CDR3 DNA: TGCGCCAGCAGCTTAGAGCCAGGGGGGTTCGCCGGGGAGCTGTTTTTT. Amino acids: CASSLEPGGFAGELFF.